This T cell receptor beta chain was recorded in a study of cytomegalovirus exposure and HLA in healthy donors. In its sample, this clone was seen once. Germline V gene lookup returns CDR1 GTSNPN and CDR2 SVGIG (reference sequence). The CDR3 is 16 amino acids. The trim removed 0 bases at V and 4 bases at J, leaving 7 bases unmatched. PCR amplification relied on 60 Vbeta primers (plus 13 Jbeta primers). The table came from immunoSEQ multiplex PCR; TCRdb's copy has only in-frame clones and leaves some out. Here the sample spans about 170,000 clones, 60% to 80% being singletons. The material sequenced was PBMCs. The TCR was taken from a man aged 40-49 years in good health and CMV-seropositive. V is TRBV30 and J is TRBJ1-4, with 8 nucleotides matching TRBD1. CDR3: CAWSVDRGSSNEKLFF. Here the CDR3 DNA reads TGTGCCTGGAGTGTAGACAGGGGAAGTAGTAATGAAAAACTGTTTTTT.